This TCR beta chain was profiled in a study of blood T cell repertoires in COVID-19. Study background: Whether acute or convalescent, the COVID-19 samples came from the United States, Italy and Spain. PBMCs, B-cell-depleted T cells, or T cells provided the cDNA or gDNA that made up the material.

In the study's own analysis: How many nucleated cells were present was estimated from reference gene primer amplification. The data were produced by immunoSEQ multiplex PCR, yet TCRdb's version contains in-frame clones alone and is incomplete. That table is the source of V, J and clone size, and D and trimming were worked out from the DNA. This sample has roughly 230,000 clones; 88% occur once, and the top ten carry about 0.7%. Per the germline V gene, CDR1 is SNHLY and CDR2 is FYNNEI. CDR3 length equals 13 residues. This clone is a singleton in its sample. This receptor was identified in a human donor in a cohort sampled during active COVID-19. The rearrangement links TRBV2 to TRBJ2-5, with TRBD1 matching over 9 bases. The sequencing input was peripheral blood. CDR3 sequence: CVSHRGQGETQYF. In DNA form, the CDR3 reads TGTGTCAGTCACAGGGGACAGGGTGAGACCCAGTACTTC.